Listed below are T cell receptor beta chains from one sample, sequenced in a study of CD8 T cell repertoires and HIV-1 epitope variants. The assay was immunoSEQ multiplex PCR, and TCRdb's table has in-frame clones only and misses some. Here the sample spans 5,000 to 6,500 clones, around two thirds being singletons. Antigens of these TCRs are unknown. The source material was cultured CD8+ T cells derived from PBMCs. Source of these receptors: a male donor with HIV. CDR3s include the opening cysteine and the closing phenylalanine or tryptophan. A D gene is named only where the DNA matches it firmly. Part of the rows lack a size; the others show once, few, many or a class for expanded clones.

V	D	J	size	CDR3	DNA
TRBV5-1	TRBD1	TRBJ2-7	few	CASSLRTGAYEQYF	TGCGCCAGCAGCTTGCGGACAGGGGCCTACGAGCAGTACTTC
TRBV6-1	TRBD1	TRBJ1-1	.	CASSEALRTGKSNTEAFF	TGTGCCAGCAGTGAAGCGCTTCGGACAGGGAAGTCGAACACTGAAGCTTTCTTT
TRBV10-2	.	TRBJ2-7	.	CASSERRRTANYEQYF	TGCGCCAGCAGTGAACGTCGGAGGACTGCAAATTACGAGCAGTACTTC
TRBV10-1	.	TRBJ2-1	.	CANRGAYNEQFF	TGCGCCAACCGCGGCGCCTACAATGAGCAGTTCTTC
TRBV19	TRBD1	TRBJ1-1	once	CASSIGQGAWNTEAFF	TGTGCCAGTAGTATCGGACAGGGGGCGTGGAACACTGAAGCTTTCTTT
TRBV19	.	TRBJ1-1	.	CASSIRPSDTEAFF	TGTGCCAGTAGTATAAGGCCCTCCGACACTGAAGCTTTCTTT
TRBV4-1	TRBD1	TRBJ1-5	.	CASSQDFGQGINQPQHF	TGCGCCAGCAGCCAAGATTTCGGACAGGGAATCAATCAGCCCCAGCATTTT
TRBV25-1	TRBD1	TRBJ1-1	once	CASSEYLVTDRDGTEAFF	TGTGCCAGCAGTGAATATTTAGTGACGGACAGGGACGGCACTGAAGCTTTCTTT
TRBV5-6	.	TRBJ2-7	few	CASSLGPSLGDYEQYF	TGTGCCAGCAGCTTGGGGCCTTCTTTGGGAGATTACGAGCAGTACTTC
TRBV6-5	TRBD2	TRBJ2-3	.	CASSYSTGGDTDTQYF	TGTGCCAGCAGTTACTCGACGGGGGGGGACACAGATACGCAGTATTTT
TRBV27	TRBD2	TRBJ2-7	few	CASSLASGGAYEQYF	TGTGCCAGCAGTTTAGCTAGCGGGGGGGCCTACGAGCAGTACTTC
TRBV19	.	TRBJ1-1	.	CASSPTANTEAFF	TGTGCCAGTAGTCCGACAGCGAACACTGAAGCTTTCTTT
TRBV27	TRBD2	TRBJ2-7	.	CATRHIRREWVLAGPISYEQYF	TGTGCCACCAGACATATTAGAAGGGAGTGGGTACTAGCGGGACCTATCTCCTACGAGCAGTACTTC
TRBV10-3	.	TRBJ2-2	.	CAISVILVSSGGELFF	TGTGCCATCAGCGTGATACTAGTTTCATCCGGCGGGGAGCTGTTTTTT
TRBV6-6	.	TRBJ1-6	few	CASSPTRSSYNSPLHF	TGTGCCAGCAGTCCGACAAGGAGCTCCTATAATTCACCCCTCCACTTT
TRBV11-2	.	TRBJ1-1	.	CASSLELAMNTEAFF	TGTGCCAGCAGCTTAGAGCTAGCCATGAACACTGAAGCTTTCTTT
TRBV18	TRBD1	TRBJ2-7	.	CASSTGGAGEQYF	TGTGCCAGCTCGACAGGGGGCGCGGGGGAGCAGTACTTC
TRBV5-6	TRBD1	TRBJ1-2	.	CASSLSGGIYGYTF	TGTGCCAGCAGCTTGTCAGGGGGGATCTATGGCTACACCTTC
TRBV19	TRBD2	TRBJ2-1	.	CASAAGVIYNEQFF	TGTGCCAGTGCAGCGGGGGTTATATACAATGAGCAGTTCTTC
TRBV6-5	.	TRBJ2-7	.	CASRPIGGYEQYF	TGTGCCAGCAGACCTATTGGGGGCTACGAGCAGTACTTC
TRBV28	.	TRBJ1-2	.	CASSLLEGDYGYTF	TGTGCCAGCAGTTTATTGGAGGGAGACTATGGCTACACCTTC
TRBV19	.	TRBJ2-7	.	CASSIADSYEQYF	TGTGCCAGTAGTATAGCAGATTCCTACGAGCAGTACTTC
TRBV25-1	.	TRBJ1-5	.	CASSEGVSQPQHF	TGTGCCAGCAGTGAAGGGGTTAGTCAGCCCCAGCATTTT
TRBV9	.	TRBJ1-2	.	CASSVAVADSNNYGYTF	TGTGCCAGCAGCGTAGCTGTGGCCGACAGTAACAACTATGGCTACACCTTC
TRBV28	.	TRBJ1-5	.	CASSLESGIQPQHF	TGTGCCAGCAGTTTAGAAAGTGGGATTCAGCCCCAGCATTTT
TRBV19	TRBD1	TRBJ1-2	.	CASEAGGDVYGYTF	TGTGCCAGTGAGGCAGGGGGCGATGTCTATGGCTACACCTTC
TRBV7-3	TRBD1	TRBJ2-1	.	CASSLAGQGSYNEQFF	TGTGCCAGCAGCTTAGCGGGACAGGGCTCCTACAATGAGCAGTTCTTC
TRBV11-2	.	TRBJ1-1	.	CASSPGPQAFF	TGTGCCAGCAGTCCGGGACCTCAAGCTTTCTTT
TRBV7-9	.	TRBJ2-7	.	CASSLAGQNEQYF	TGTGCCAGCAGCTTAGCAGGGCAAAACGAGCAGTACTTC
TRBV6-5	TRBD1	TRBJ2-7	.	CASRPLQGARYEQYF	TGTGCCAGCAGACCCCTACAGGGGGCGCGATACGAGCAGTACTTC
TRBV28	TRBD2	TRBJ2-1	.	CASSRGSGDGFF	TGTGCCAGCAGCCGGGGGAGCGGGGATGGGTTCTTC
TRBV5-1	.	TRBJ2-7	.	CASSYGNSYEQYF	TGCGCCAGCAGCTACGGGAACTCCTACGAGCAGTACTTC
TRBV9	.	TRBJ2-7	few	CASSVEGSYEQYF	TGTGCCAGCAGCGTAGAAGGGTCCTACGAGCAGTACTTC
TRBV6-1	TRBD1	TRBJ2-3	.	CASSEGGGMGDTQYF	TGTGCCAGCAGTGAAGGAGGGGGCATGGGAGATACGCAGTATTTT
TRBV5-4	.	TRBJ2-5	.	CASSLGPGQETQYF	TGTGCCAGCAGCTTGGGTCCGGGGCAAGAGACCCAGTACTTC
TRBV2	TRBD1	TRBJ1-2	.	CASSGTGSSYGYTF	TGTGCCAGCAGTGGGACAGGGTCGAGCTATGGCTACACCTTC
TRBV7-2	.	TRBJ1-4	few	CASSLFQGGEKLFF	TGTGCCAGCAGCTTATTTCAGGGAGGAGAAAAACTGTTTTTT
TRBV7-9	TRBD1	TRBJ2-7	.	CASNPGQGPYEQYF	TGTGCCAGCAACCCGGGACAGGGACCTTACGAGCAGTACTTC
TRBV19	TRBD2	TRBJ2-5	once	CASSIGGTSGRAVPETQYF	TGTGCCAGTAGTATCGGCGGGACTAGCGGGAGGGCCGTCCCCGAGACCCAGTACTTC
TRBV5-4	.	TRBJ2-7	.	CASSSRLVREQYF	TGTGCCAGCAGCTCGCGACTAGTAAGGGAGCAGTACTTC
TRBV14	TRBD1	TRBJ2-7	once	CASSHLGTDQRHPPYEQYF	TGTGCCAGCAGCCACCTAGGGACAGACCAACGGCACCCTCCCTACGAGCAGTACTTC
TRBV28	.	TRBJ1-1	.	CASTVPRSGTEAFF	TGTGCCAGCACCGTGCCGAGGTCGGGCACTGAAGCTTTCTTT
TRBV6-1	TRBD1	TRBJ1-5	.	CASRDSTGVEPQHF	TGTGCCAGCAGGGATTCGACAGGGGTTGAGCCCCAGCATTTT
TRBV27	TRBD1	TRBJ1-1	.	CASSSPGTGVISTEAFF	TGTGCCAGCAGTTCCCCCGGGACAGGGGTGATTTCCACTGAAGCTTTCTTT
TRBV1	.	TRBJ1-2	.	CASSQDPPDLDYGYTF	TGCGCCAGCAGCCAAGATCCCCCAGACTTGGACTATGGCTACACCTTC
TRBV7-9	TRBD1	TRBJ2-1	.	CASSSTRTGDEQFF	TGTGCCAGCAGCTCAACGCGGACAGGGGATGAGCAGTTCTTC
TRBV4-2	TRBD1	TRBJ2-7	medium-sized	CASSQTGVNEQYF	TGTGCCAGCAGCCAAACAGGGGTCAACGAGCAGTACTTC
TRBV5-6	.	TRBJ2-7	.	CASSSDRSYEQYF	TGTGCCAGCAGCAGCGACAGGAGTTACGAGCAGTACTTC
TRBV5-4	.	TRBJ1-1	few	CASSLGVRTEAFF	TGTGCCAGCAGCTTGGGCGTCAGGACTGAAGCTTTCTTT
TRBV30	TRBD2	TRBJ2-1	.	CAWSAGTSGNNEQFF	TGTGCCTGGAGTGCCGGGACTAGCGGGAACAATGAGCAGTTCTTC
TRBV5-1	TRBD1	TRBJ2-1	once	CASSSGTGEYNEQFF	TGCGCCAGCAGTTCCGGGACAGGCGAATACAATGAGCAGTTCTTC
TRBV6-5	TRBD1	TRBJ1-5	once	CASRHQGDNQPQHF	TGTGCCAGCAGACACCAGGGGGACAATCAGCCCCAGCATTTT
TRBV7-7	.	TRBJ2-1	.	CASSLSPQGGNEQFF	TGTGCCAGCAGCTTATCTCCCCAGGGCGGCAATGAGCAGTTCTTC
TRBV6-5	TRBD1	TRBJ1-1	.	CASRNPGQGVSEAFF	TGTGCCAGCCGAAACCCGGGACAGGGGGTATCTGAAGCTTTCTTT
TRBV19	.	TRBJ2-1	.	CASSMGMLANEQFF	TGTGCCAGTAGTATGGGAATGCTAGCCAATGAGCAGTTCTTC
TRBV28	.	TRBJ1-6	few	CASSLPTDYNSPLHF	TGTGCCAGCAGTTTACCTACCGACTATAATTCACCCCTCCACTTT